The next 18 T cell receptor beta chains were all read from a single sample in a study of T cell repertoires in cytomegalovirus infection. The antigens of these receptors remain unknown. TCRdb itself ran the reads through MiXCR, one entry per CDR3 protein. The sample has approximately 730,000 distinct CDR3 sequences, 25% to 30% seen once. The sample was cultured CD8+ T cells from PBMCs, taken from culture after CMV antigen stimulation. These receptor sequences come from a human donor in good health (CMV status not recorded). Some clones in this sample may be carry-over from other donors' samples.

This clonotype was counted once. The chain uses TRBV20-1 and TRBJ1-2; 9 positions match TRBD1. Germline CDR1 is DFQATT and CDR2 is SNEGSKA (reference sequence). The CDR3 has 15 amino acids. The trim removed 4 bases at V and 5 bases at J, leaving 11 bases unmatched. CDR3 nucleotide sequence: TGCAGTGCTACCTTTAGGACAGGGGAGATGTATGGCTACACCTTC. Translation gives CSATFRTGEMYGYTF.

This clonotype was detected a few times. The chain couples TRBV7-2 to TRBJ2-1; D call uncertain. V was shortened by 3 bases and J by 2 bases, with 14 bases between the two germline ends. The V gene's germline CDR1 is SGHTA and CDR2 FQGNSA. The CDR3 runs to 16 residues. This chain's CDR3 is CASSFVIGLAYNEQFF. CDR3 DNA sequence: TGTGCCAGCAGCTTTGTGATCGGTCTTGCCTACAATGAGCAGTTCTTC.

This clonotype was recorded a few times. The chain is built from TRBV5-1 and TRBJ2-1; D tentatively reads TRBD1 or TRBD2 (6 bases each). The CDR3 runs 16 residues. CDR1 is SGHRS, CDR2 YFSETQ, per germline. V lost 4 bases to trimming and J lost 6 bases, with 20 bases between them. The CDR3 nucleotides are TGCGCCAGCAGCCCCGCCAGAAGTGGAGGGGGCAATGAGCAGTTCTTC. This translates into CASSPARSGGGNEQFF.

This clonotype showed up just a few times. The V gene is TRBV6-1, the J gene TRBJ1-2; 7 bases agree with TRBD1. The CDR3 length is 12 residues. V lost 3 bases, J lost 8 bases, and 3 bases stayed unmatched. The germline V gene encodes CDR1 MNHNS and CDR2 SASEGT. This chain's CDR3 is CASSEQGEGYTF. CDR3 bases: TGTGCCAGCAGTGAGCAGGGGGAGGGCTACACCTTC.

This clonotype was counted only a few times. This sequence joins TRBV28 and TRBJ1-5, with unresolved D. Germline CDR1 and CDR2: MDHEN and SYDVKM. The V gene lost 2 bases and the J gene lost 0 bases, with 11 bases spanning the gap. CDR3 length equals 16 residues. CDR3 sequence (DNA): TGTGCCAGCAGTTTACGAGACGGTTATAGCAATCAGCCCCAGCATTTT. It codes for CASSLRDGYSNQPQHF.

This clonotype came up a few times. This chain uses TRBV4-1 with TRBJ1-4; D is perhaps TRBD1 (6 bases). The CDR3 sequence is 15 residues long. V was pared by 2 bases and J by 10 bases, with 17 bases between. Germline V gene lookup returns CDR1 MGHRA and CDR2 YSYEKL. CDR3 in DNA: TGCGCCAGCAGCCAAAGGGGCGAACAGGGCGGAAAACTGTTTTTT. Translating gives CASSQRGEQGGKLFF.

In its sample, this clonotype was seen a few times. The genes are TRBV6-6 and TRBJ2-5; TRBD2 aligns across 10 bases. The CDR3 runs 14 residues. Looked up from germline, CDR1 is MNHNY and CDR2 is SVGAGI (reference sequence). V lost 5 bases and J lost 3; bases outside the gene matches: 3. CDR3 protein: CASSPTSGEETQYF. CDR3 nucleotide sequence: TGTGCCAGCAGTCCAACTAGCGGGGAAGAGACCCAGTACTTC.

This clonotype has a handful of counts. This chain links TRBV4-1 with TRBJ1-1; no firm D call. The CDR3 is 13 amino acids. V was clipped by 1 base and J by 8 bases, with 11 bases between them. In germline, CDR1 is MGHRA, CDR2 YSYEKL. The chain's CDR3 is CASSQGGMAEAFF. The CDR3 nucleotides are TGCGCCAGCAGCCAAGGGGGAATGGCAGAAGCTTTCTTT.

The chain links TRBV6-6 to TRBJ1-5; tentatively, D is TRBD1 (5 bases). Germline V gene lookup returns CDR1 MNHNY and CDR2 SVGAGI (reference sequence). There are 14 residues in the CDR3. Trimming removed 5 bases from V and 5 bases from J, with 13 bases in between. CDR3 sequence (DNA): TGTGCCAGCAGTCGTACCCAGGGTCATCAGCCCCAGCATTTT. It translates to CASSRTQGHQPQHF.

CDR3 in amino acids: CASSPRPTNYDTQYF. As DNA, the CDR3 is TGTGCCAGCAGCCCGAGGCCCACTAACTACGATACGCAGTATTTT. The rearrangement links TRBV9 to TRBJ2-3; D is unclear. Between the trimmed V and J ends, which lost 4 bases and 6 bases, there was a span of 18 bases. CDR3 length: 15 residues. Germline V gives CDR1 SGDLS, CDR2 YYNGEE.

This chain connects TRBV2 to TRBJ1-2, with no clear D. The germline gives CDR1 SNHLY, CDR2 FYNNEI. Trimming cost V 8 bases and J 4 bases, with 8 bases left between them. This CDR3 has 11 amino acids. For the CDR3, the DNA is TGTGCCAGCGTGACCTCCTATGGCTACACCTTC. It codes for CASVTSYGYTF.

This clonotype was observed a few times. The genes are TRBV7-6 and TRBJ1-4; D is ambiguous. Trimming took off 4 bases at V and 8 bases at J, with 17 bases between the two ends. The CDR3 loop spans 15 amino acids. CDR1 is SGHVS, CDR2 FNYEAQ, per germline. For the CDR3, the DNA is TGTGCCAGCAGCTCGGAGGAGTACCTTGGGGAAAAACTGTTTTTT. As protein: CASSSEEYLGEKLFF.

This clonotype was found many times. The chain joins TRBV7-2 to TRBJ1-1; 7 nucleotides line up with TRBD1. The germline V gene encodes CDR1 SGHTA and CDR2 FQGNSA. This CDR3 has 15 amino acids. Trimming cost V 0 bases and J 6 bases; bases outside gene matches: 7. CDR3: CASSLALGGGPEAFF. CDR3 nucleotide sequence: TGTGCCAGCAGCTTAGCGCTGGGAGGGGGCCCTGAAGCTTTCTTT.

This CDR3 is CATRQTSGRAETQYF. CDR3 nucleotides: TGTGCCACCCGACAGACTAGCGGGCGGGCAGAGACCCAGTACTTC. The chain links TRBV6-2 or TRBV6-3 to TRBJ2-5, with 10 bases fitting TRBD2. Germline V gene data show CDR1 as MNHEY and CDR2 as SVGEGT. Trimming cost V 10 bases and J 4 bases; bases outside gene matches: 12. This CDR3 spans 15 amino acids.

CDR3 DNA sequence: TGCGCCAGCACCATCCGGGGCGGGCCACCCCTCCACTTT. This gives the protein CASTIRGGPPLHF. V is TRBV4-1 and J is TRBJ1-6, with D possibly matching TRBD1 (5 bases). V shed 7 bases and J shed 11 bases, with 15 bases lying between them. Germline V gene sequence: CDR1 MGHRA, CDR2 YSYEKL. The CDR3 consists of 13 residues.

This chain links TRBV7-4 with TRBJ1-2, with a tentative D call TRBD1 (6 bases). The CDR3 length is 14 residues. Germline V gene data show CDR1 as SGHVT and CDR2 as SQSDAQ. V was trimmed by 2 bases and J by 5 bases, leaving 12 bases between them. The CDR3 bases are TGTGCCAGCAGCTTACAGGGGTTGGAGTATGGCTACACCTTC. It translates to CASSLQGLEYGYTF.

This clonotype was counted only a few times. The rearrangement joins TRBV7-8 to TRBJ2-7; D possibly uses TRBD1 or TRBD2 (6 bases each). This CDR3 region has 13 residues. Looked up from germline, CDR1 is SGHVS and CDR2 is FQNEAQ. The V and J ends lost 9 bases and 5 bases respectively, with 17 bases between them. The CDR3 DNA reads TGTGCCAGTACCCGGGGGCCTCGGAACGAGCAGTACTTC. Its translation is CASTRGPRNEQYF.

This clonotype was counted a few times. J is TRBJ2-2 and V is TRBV18; the D is unclear. This CDR3 region has 13 residues. V lost 2 bases and J 4 bases, leaving 5 bases between the germline ends. Germline V gene data show CDR1 as KGHSH and CDR2 as LQKENI. CDR3 residues: CASSPELTGELFF. The DNA of the CDR3 is TGTGCCAGCTCACCAGAACTCACCGGGGAGCTGTTTTTT.